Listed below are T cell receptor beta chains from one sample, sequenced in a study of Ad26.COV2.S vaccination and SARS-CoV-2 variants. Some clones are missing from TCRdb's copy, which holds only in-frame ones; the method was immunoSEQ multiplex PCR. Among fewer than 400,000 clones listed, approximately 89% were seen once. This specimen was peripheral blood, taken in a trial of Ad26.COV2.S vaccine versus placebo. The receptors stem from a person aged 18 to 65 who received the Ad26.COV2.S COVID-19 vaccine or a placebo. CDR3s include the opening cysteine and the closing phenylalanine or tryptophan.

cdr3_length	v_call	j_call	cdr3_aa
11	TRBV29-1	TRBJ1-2	CSVDRGYGYTF
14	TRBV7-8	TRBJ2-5	CASSSLGGGETQYF
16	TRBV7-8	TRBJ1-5	CASSPSGALSNQPQHF
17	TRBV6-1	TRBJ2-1	CASSGTSTSGRPHEQFF
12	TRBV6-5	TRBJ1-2	CASISPTYGYTF
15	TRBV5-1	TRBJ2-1	CASSLGLAPYNEQFF
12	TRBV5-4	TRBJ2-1	CASSIDRGEQFF
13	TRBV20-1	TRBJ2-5	CSASVARQETQYF
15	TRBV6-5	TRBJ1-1	CASSPPGQVNTEAFF
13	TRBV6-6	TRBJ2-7	CAGQRDRGDLRHF
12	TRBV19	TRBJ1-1	CASSTVGLEAFF
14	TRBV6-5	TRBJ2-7	CASSPGQIPYEQYF
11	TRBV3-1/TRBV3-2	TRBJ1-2	CASQGFYGYTF
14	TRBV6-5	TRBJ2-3	CASSISLFTDTQYF
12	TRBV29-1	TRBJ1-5	CSVGQFGQPQHF
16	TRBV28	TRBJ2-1	CASRIIAGPPYNEQFF
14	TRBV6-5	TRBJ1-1	CASTLGSANTEAFF
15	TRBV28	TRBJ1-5	CASRNGQGGNQPQHF
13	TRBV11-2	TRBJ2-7	CASSSTGVHEQYF
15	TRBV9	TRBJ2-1	CASSVAGGTYNEQFF
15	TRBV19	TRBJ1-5	CASSIRDLSYQPQHF
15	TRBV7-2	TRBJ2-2	CASSQRTGTAGELFF
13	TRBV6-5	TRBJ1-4	CASRGTTNEKLFF
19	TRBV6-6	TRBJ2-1	CASSQTRGQGSSSYNEQFF
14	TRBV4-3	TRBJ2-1	CASSQGTTYNEQFF